The 29 T cell receptor beta chains presented below share a single source sample, sequenced in a study of blood T cell repertoires in COVID-19. Libraries were prepared by immunoSEQ multiplex PCR; TCRdb keeps only in-frame clonotypes and omits some of them. Of 120,000 or so clones in the sample, roughly four fifths were seen once. Sample: peripheral blood. Receptors were obtained from a human donor in a cohort sampled during active COVID-19.

This clone was observed a handful of times. The chain carries TRBV28 and TRBJ2-5, with 8 bases that match TRBD2. Germline V gives CDR1 MDHEN, CDR2 SYDVKM. V lost 10 bases and J lost 6; bases outside the gene matches: 13. The CDR3 has 14 residues. This CDR3 is CATSSGGGVKTQYF. Written as DNA, the CDR3 is TGTGCCACCTCGTCGGGGGGGGGAGTAAAGACCCAGTACTTC.

The chain joins TRBV19 to TRBJ2-5, with TRBD2 matching 7 bases. The CDR3 is 16 residues long. Trimming removed 7 bases from V and 5 bases from J; junction bases left unmatched: 16. Germline V gene data show CDR1 as LNHDA and CDR2 as SQIVND (reference sequence). CDR3 coding DNA: TGTGCCAGTATGCGGGGGTCCGTATCAGCGGGTGAGACCCAGTACTTC. It specifies CASMRGSVSAGETQYF.

The chain links TRBV9 to TRBJ1-2; 7 positions agree with TRBD1. The CDR3 is 15 amino acids. Per germline, CDR1 SGDLS and CDR2 YYNGEE. V shed 0 bases, J shed 3 bases, and the junction held 5 bases outside the gene matches. The CDR3 DNA reads as TGTGCCAGCAGCGTAGCAGGGGGACAGCACTATGGCTACACCTTC. Translating it yields CASSVAGGQHYGYTF.

The V call is TRBV7-6, the J call TRBJ2-7, with TRBD1 identical over 9 bases. Germline V gene sequence: CDR1 SGHVS, CDR2 FNYEAQ. The CDR3 sequence is 14 residues long. V lost 5 bases, J lost 3 bases, and 5 bases stayed unmatched. DNA of the CDR3: TGTGCCAGCAGCCCGCGGGACAGGGTCTACGAGCAGTACTTC. Amino acid sequence: CASSPRDRVYEQYF. Full variable domain (remainder filled in from reference TRBV7-6 and TRBJ2-7): GAGVSQSPRYKVTKRGQDVALRCDPISGHVSLYWYRQALGQGPEFLTYFNYEAQQDKSGLPNDRFSAERPEGSISTLTIQRTEQRDSAMYRCASSPRDRVYEQYFGPGTRLTVT.

V is TRBV5-1 and J is TRBJ1-2; TRBD1 aligns across 10 bases. Losses at the gene ends were 4 bases for V and 1 base for J; bases not matched to a gene: 4. Looked up from germline, CDR1 is SGHRS and CDR2 is YFSETQ. This CDR3 is 15 amino acids long. The CDR3 sequence is CASSLRDRGNYGYTF. The CDR3 bases are TGCGCCAGCAGCCTCCGGGACAGGGGTAACTATGGCTACACCTTC. The complete variable domain, with remaining parts taken from reference TRBV5-1 and TRBJ1-2, reads KAGVTQTPRYLIKTRGQQVTLSCSPISGHRSVSWYQQTPGQGLQFLFEYFSETQRNKGNFPGRFSGRQFSNSRSEMNVSTLELGDSALYLCASSLRDRGNYGYTFGSGTRLTVV.

V is TRBV28 and J is TRBJ1-4, with TRBD1 as a possible D gene (5 bases). Germline V gene sequence: CDR1 MDHEN, CDR2 SYDVKM. Between the trimmed V and J ends, which lost 6 bases and 3 bases, there was a span of 14 bases. The CDR3 consists of 15 residues. This CDR3 reads CASSARGGANEKLFF. As DNA, the CDR3 is TGTGCCAGCAGCGCCCGGGGAGGGGCTAATGAAAAACTGTTTTTT. The full variable domain, rest sourced from reference TRBV28 and TRBJ1-4, is DVKVTQSSRYLVKRTGEKVFLECVQDMDHENMFWYRQDPGLGLRLIYFSYDVKMKEKGDIPEGYSVSREKKERFSLILESASTNQTSMYLCASSARGGANEKLFFGSGTQLSVL.

The chain uses TRBV7-8 and TRBJ1-2; 11 bases fit TRBD1. CDR3 length equals 14 residues. CDR1 and CDR2 from the germline V gene are SGHVS and FQNEAQ. V shed 5 bases, J shed 5 bases, and the junction held 4 bases outside the gene matches. The CDR3, as DNA: TGTGCCAGCAGCCGGGACAGGGGGGGATATGGCTACACCTTC. Translation: CASSRDRGGYGYTF.

The chain carries TRBV5-1 and TRBJ2-2; no reliable D call. The germline V gene encodes CDR1 SGHRS and CDR2 YFSETQ. The V end was cut by 0 bases, the J end by 2 bases, with 5 bases between. The CDR3 is 14 amino acids. The chain's CDR3 is CASSLAVNTGELFF. The CDR3 nucleotides are TGCGCCAGCAGCTTGGCAGTTAACACCGGGGAGCTGTTTTTT.

The chain is built from TRBV28 and TRBJ2-7; 8 positions agree with TRBD2. This CDR3 contains 14 residues. Trimming took 2 bases from V and 5 from J; bases not matched to a gene: 5. Looked up from germline, CDR1 is MDHEN and CDR2 is SYDVKM. CDR3 amino acids: CASSLVGGAHEQYF. CDR3 in DNA: TGTGCCAGCAGTTTAGTCGGGGGGGCCCACGAGCAGTACTTC.

The V call is TRBV10-3, the J call TRBJ2-3; 11 bases fit TRBD2. V shed 3 bases, J shed 5 bases, and the junction held 7 bases outside the gene matches. Germline V gives CDR1 ENHRY, CDR2 SYGVKD. This CDR3 is built from 16 residues. CDR3: CAISEELAGVGDTQYF. CDR3 coding DNA: TGTGCCATCAGTGAAGAACTAGCGGGGGTTGGAGATACGCAGTATTTT.

V is TRBV4-2 and J is TRBJ2-7; 11 bases are shared with TRBD2. The CDR3 sequence is 17 residues long. Germline assignment: CDR1 LGHNA and CDR2 YNFKEQ. The trim removed 1 base at V and 7 bases at J, leaving 12 bases unmatched. CDR3 DNA sequence: TGTGCCAGCAGCCAAGGTCCCCTACTAGCGGGGGCTGGGGAGCAGTACTTC. Translating it yields CASSQGPLLAGAGEQYF.

The rearrangement joins TRBV28 to TRBJ1-2; possibly TRBD1 for D (6 bases). This CDR3 has 13 amino acids. Trimming shortened V by 2 bases and J by 5 bases, and 9 bases separated the two germline ends. CDR1 and CDR2 (germline): MDHEN, SYDVKM. The CDR3 protein is CASSLGGPYGYTF. The DNA of the CDR3 is TGTGCCAGCAGTTTAGGGGGCCCTTATGGCTACACCTTC.

This chain links TRBV27 with TRBJ1-5, with 8 bases identical to TRBD1. The CDR3 loop spans 15 amino acids. Trimming cost V 5 bases and J 6 bases; bases outside gene matches: 9. Germline V gene sequence: CDR1 MNHEY, CDR2 SMNVEV (reference sequence). The CDR3 protein is CASSPGQGWGQPQHF. The DNA of the CDR3 is TGTGCCAGCAGTCCCGGACAGGGATGGGGTCAGCCCCAGCATTTT.

This clone was observed a single time. The gene calls are TRBV3-1 (or the pseudogene TRBV3-2) and TRBJ2-1, with D possibly TRBD2 on 6 matching bases. Germline-derived CDR1 and CDR2 are LGHDT and YNNKEL (reference sequence). The CDR3 has 14 residues. Trimming cost V 1 base and J 9 bases, with 13 bases left between them. For the CDR3, the DNA is TGTGCCAGCAGCCAAGTGGATAGGGAGGTTGAGCAGTTCTTC. The encoded protein is CASSQVDREVEQFF.

This chain connects TRBV4-1 to TRBJ2-4; tentatively, D is TRBD2 (6 bases). The CDR3 sequence is 16 residues long. V was cut by 0 bases and J by 2 bases, with 11 bases left in between. CDR1 is MGHRA and CDR2 is YSYEKL in the germline V gene. CDR3 sequence reads: CASSQEEGFTKNIQYF. The CDR3, as DNA: TGCGCCAGCAGCCAAGAGGAGGGGTTTACCAAAAACATTCAGTACTTC.

CDR3 DNA: TGTGCCAGCAGTTACGGAACAGGGGTCGAAGGCTACACCTTC. Translating it yields CASSYGTGVEGYTF. The chain has TRBV6-5 and TRBJ1-2, with 7 bases identical to TRBD1. The CDR3 is made up of 14 amino acids. CDR1 MNHEY and CDR2 SVGAGI come from the germline V gene. The ends lost 2 bases at V and 8 bases at J; junction bases unmatched: 8.

The V and J genes are TRBV6-5 and TRBJ1-2; 8 bases agree with TRBD1. The CDR3 has 12 amino acids. J lost 5 bases, V lost 6 bases, and 2 bases had no gene match. From germline, CDR1 is MNHEY and CDR2 SVGAGI. CDR3 loop: CASRRTGYGYTF. CDR3 nucleotide sequence: TGTGCCAGCAGAAGGACAGGGTATGGCTACACCTTC.

About this clone: Other nucleotide sequences from this sample produce the same CDR3. V gene TRBV5-1 combines with J gene TRBJ2-3; maybe TRBD1 (8 bases). There are 14 residues in the CDR3. V lost 4 bases and J lost 6, with 15 bases in between. Germline V gene data show CDR1 as SGHRS and CDR2 as YFSETQ. CDR3 DNA sequence: TGCGCCAGCAGCCCCGGACAGGGAGGGGATACGCAGTATTTT. Translating it yields CASSPGQGGDTQYF.

The V call is TRBV19, the J call TRBJ2-3, with 8 bases that match TRBD1. The V and J ends lost 4 bases and 3 bases, in that order; junction bases with no gene match: 3. The CDR3 length is 14 residues. Per germline, CDR1 LNHDA and CDR2 SQIVND (reference sequence). The CDR3 region is CASSNRGTTDTQYF. CDR3 DNA: TGTGCCAGTAGTAACAGGGGGACGACAGATACGCAGTATTTT. Combining the CDR3 with reference TRBV19 and TRBJ2-3 gives the whole variable domain DGGITQSPKYLFRKEGQNVTLSCEQNLNHDAMYWYRQDPGQGLRLIYYSQIVNDFQKGDIAEGYSVSREKKESFPLTVTSAQKNPTAFYLCASSNRGTTDTQYFGPGTRLTVL.

V and J are TRBV28 and TRBJ2-1; TRBD1 matches 7 bases. CDR1 MDHEN and CDR2 SYDVKM come from the germline V gene. The CDR3 is made up of 14 amino acids. V was clipped by 6 bases and J by 7 bases; unmatched bases: 9. The CDR3 coding sequence is TGTGCCAGCAGGGAGACAGGGCTTATTAATGAGCAGTTCTTC. Its protein is CASRETGLINEQFF.

V is TRBV14 and J is TRBJ2-1; 9 nucleotides align to TRBD2. J was trimmed by 10 bases and V by 0 bases; bases with no gene match: 22. This CDR3 comprises 20 residues. Germline V gene sequence: CDR1 SGHDN, CDR2 FVKESK. DNA of the CDR3: TGTGCCAGCAGCCAAGATTGGTGGGTAGCGGGGGCCAGGGGTCCTATGGAGCAGTTCTTC. This sequence encodes CASSQDWWVAGARGPMEQFF.

V is TRBV10-3 and J is TRBJ1-6; D possibly corresponds to TRBD1 (6 bases). The ends were cut back, 4 bases at V and 10 bases at J, with 17 bases in the middle. CDR3 length: 15 amino acids. The germline V gene has CDR1 ENHRY and CDR2 SYGVKD. The CDR3 loop reads CAISGGGKKESPLHF. CDR3 nucleotides: TGTGCCATCAGTGGTGGGGGCAAAAAGGAATCACCCCTCCACTTT.

This clone showed up just once. The V call is TRBV9, the J call TRBJ2-1, with 9 bases matching TRBD1. The ends lost 1 base at V and 9 bases at J; junction bases unmatched: 8. The CDR3 spans 15 residues. Germline V gene sequence: CDR1 SGDLS, CDR2 YYNGEE. The CDR3 loop reads CASSVSQLDRGEQFF. The DNA for the CDR3 is TGTGCCAGCAGCGTATCCCAATTGGACAGGGGTGAGCAGTTCTTC.

The CDR3 protein is CASSSGVSSGGLGETQYF. The CDR3 DNA reads as TGTGCCAGCAGCTCCGGTGTTTCTAGCGGGGGGCTGGGGGAGACCCAGTACTTC. The chain combines TRBV3-1 (or the pseudogene TRBV3-2) with TRBJ2-5, with 11 bases aligning to TRBD2. The CDR3 consists of 18 residues. V lost 5 bases, J lost 5 bases, and 16 bases stayed unmatched. Germline V CDR1 and CDR2: LGHDT, YNNKEL (reference sequence).

DNA of the CDR3: TGTGCCAGCAGCCCCCACGGGAGCGGGGGGATCACAGATACGCAGTATTTT. Its protein is CASSPHGSGGITDTQYF. The chain carries TRBV11-2 and TRBJ2-3; 9 positions agree with TRBD2. CDR1 and CDR2 (germline): SGHAT, FQNNGV. V was pared by 5 bases and J by 2 bases, with 11 bases of the junction left unmatched. This CDR3 region has 17 residues.

In DNA, the CDR3 is TGCGCCAGCAGTCAATCGGTGGACAGGGAGGGGGAGAGCTCCTACAATGAGCAGTTCTTC. Protein sequence: CASSQSVDREGESSYNEQFF. This chain connects TRBV23-1 to TRBJ2-1, with D possibly being TRBD1 (8 bases). TRBV23-1 is an ORF; its function is uncertain. V was shortened by 0 bases and J by 0 bases, with 21 bases between the two germline ends. This CDR3 spans 20 amino acids.

The chain carries TRBV6-6 and TRBJ1-1; 8 nucleotides agree with TRBD1. V gave up 2 bases and J gave up 1 base; unmatched junction bases: 3. Germline CDR1 is MNHNY and CDR2 is SVGAGI (reference sequence). There are 15 residues in the CDR3. This CDR3 reads CASSYRQGANTEAFF. CDR3 in DNA: TGTGCCAGCAGTTACCGGCAGGGGGCGAACACTGAAGCTTTCTTT.

The chain combines TRBV18 with TRBJ2-3; no firm D call. Germline CDR1 reads KGHSH; CDR2 reads LQKENI. Deletions cut 6 bases from V and 3 bases from J, with 16 bases between. CDR3 length: 15 amino acids. The CDR3 DNA reads TGTGCCAGCTCCCCCGATTCGGGTGCAACAGATACGCAGTATTTT. It translates to CASSPDSGATDTQYF. The complete variable domain, with remaining parts taken from reference TRBV18 and TRBJ2-3, reads NAGVMQNPRHLVRRRGQEARLRCSPMKGHSHVYWYRQLPEEGLKFMVYLQKENIIDESGMPKERFSAEFPKEGPSILRIQQVVRGDSAAYFCASSPDSGATDTQYFGPGTRLTVL.

V is TRBV25-1 and J is TRBJ2-5; perhaps TRBD2 as D (6 bases). Germline-derived CDR1 and CDR2 are MGHDK and SYGVNS. This CDR3 is 14 amino acids long. Trimming cost V 4 bases and J 5 bases, with 14 bases left between them. CDR3 DNA: TGTGCCAGCAGTGTGGTTGGGGAGGTGGAGACCCAGTACTTC. It translates to CASSVVGEVETQYF.